This TCR beta chain was identified in a study of technical replicates of blood from a handful of donors. Sequencing was performed with immunoSEQ multiplex PCR; in TCRdb, only in-frame clones are kept and a portion is missing. The repertoire holds about 100,000 clones, with approximately 95% as singletons. Sequenced sample: T cells isolated from PBMCs. This receptor was taken from a human donor in good health.

CDR3 in amino acids: CAISSTRQEETQYF. CDR3 nucleotides: TGTGCCATCTCTTCAACGCGACAGGAGGAGACCCAGTACTTC. The chain has TRBV10-3 and TRBJ2-5; D might be TRBD1 (6 bases). Germline V CDR1 and CDR2: ENHRY, SYGVKD. The CDR3 covers 14 residues. V lost 8 bases and J 5 bases, leaving 18 bases between the germline ends.